This T cell receptor (beta chain) is drawn from a study of OX40 agonist ivuxolimab in advanced cancers. Study as a whole: A male proportion of over 70% was recorded, with mean age approximately 56 years and range about 20 to 79. Overall study results and limits: Expanded clones belonging to CD8+ T cells outnumbered, on average, those of CD4+.

The CDR3 runs to 15 residues. Germline-derived CDR1 and CDR2 are SEHNR and FQNEAQ (reference sequence). Trimming shortened V by 4 bases and J by 0 bases, and 9 bases separated the two germline ends. Of note for this clone: The antigen is unknown.

Autoimmune disease history or systemic immunosuppression excluded patients. The data were produced by immunoSEQ multiplex PCR, yet TCRdb's version contains in-frame clones alone and is incomplete. The sample lists about 15,000 clones, around 90% occurring once. The sequenced sample was CD4+ or CD8+ T cells sorted from blood, obtained in a trial of the OX40 agonist ivuxolimab. The chain uses TRBV7-9 and TRBJ1-4; D gene ambiguous. This receptor was identified in an adult with an advanced solid tumor such as melanoma, head and neck, liver or kidney cancer. This CDR3 reads CASSSSVATNEKLFF. The DNA of the CDR3 is TGTGCCAGCAGCTCCTCAGTAGCAACTAATGAAAAACTGTTTTTT.